This T cell receptor beta chain stems from a study of identical twins. Findings and caveats of the study: Beta clonotypes that were abundant in cord blood contained fewer insertions, a pattern absent from memory repertoires.

TCRdb re-analysed the 5' RACE reads in MiXCR, keeping a single row per CDR3 protein. This sample has over 550,000 distinct CDR3 sequences, with roughly 7.1% found just once. The donors were all healthy and Caucasian. Germline V gene lookup returns CDR1 DFQATT and CDR2 SNEGSKA (reference sequence). The CDR3 is made up of 17 amino acids. As for this clonotype: Its antigen is unknown.

The data also belong to a second study, concerning yellow fever vaccine responses in identical twins. That report notes: Twins showed a vaccine T cell response that reportedly seemed partly convergent, partly personalized.

The chain has TRBV20-1 and TRBJ2-3, with 8 bases matching TRBD2. The sequence was obtained from a young woman in good health. The sample comprised PBMCs. CDR3 in DNA: TGCTGCGCTAGAGATAGCGGGCCTAGCGGGAGCACAGATACGCAGTATTTT. This translates into CCARDSGPSGSTDTQYF.